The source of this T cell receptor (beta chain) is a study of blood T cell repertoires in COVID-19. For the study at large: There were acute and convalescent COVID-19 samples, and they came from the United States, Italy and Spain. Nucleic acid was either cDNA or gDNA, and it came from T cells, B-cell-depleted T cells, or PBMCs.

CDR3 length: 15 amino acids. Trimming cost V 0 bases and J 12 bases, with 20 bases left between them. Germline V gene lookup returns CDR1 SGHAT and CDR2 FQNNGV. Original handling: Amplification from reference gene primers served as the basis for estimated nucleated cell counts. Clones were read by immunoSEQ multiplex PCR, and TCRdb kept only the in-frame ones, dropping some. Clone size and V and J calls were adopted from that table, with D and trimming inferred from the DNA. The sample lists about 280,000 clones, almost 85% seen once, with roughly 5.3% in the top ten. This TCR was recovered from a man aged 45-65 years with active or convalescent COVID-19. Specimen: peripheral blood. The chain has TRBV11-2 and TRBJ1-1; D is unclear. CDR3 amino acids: CASSLEPGILGSPFF. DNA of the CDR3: TGTGCCAGCAGCTTAGAGCCCGGGATTTTGGGTTCCCCTTTCTTT.